This TCR beta chain was recovered during a study of breast tumors, draining lymph nodes, adjacent tissues. Points from the study as a whole: The lymph node origin of tumor T cells was framed as consistent with a hypothesis, not demonstrated. Findings are consistent with lymph node origin and intratumoral expansion of most tumor T cells. Tumor repertoires ranked between lymph nodes and nontumor tissue in diversity, with V and J gene preferences.

Each CDR3 protein gets one entry after TCRdb re-called the multiplex PCR reads with MiXCR. The table shows 84,000 or so distinct CDR3 sequences, with around 30% occurring only once. The CDR3 is 13 amino acids. V shed 3 bases, J shed 5 bases, and the junction held 3 bases outside the gene matches. Germline V gene sequence: CDR1 SGHAT, CDR2 FQNNGV. Of note for this clonotype: Antigen: not known.

Samples came from axillary lymph nodes draining the breast cancer. This clonotype was obtained from a female donor with breast cancer. Some clones in this sample may be carry-over from other donors' samples. The J gene is TRBJ2-5, the V gene TRBV11-2; 7 bases match TRBD2. Sequenced sample: axillary lymph node tissue. The chain's CDR3 is CASSFAGVETQYF. For the CDR3, the DNA is TGTGCCAGCAGCTTTGCGGGAGTGGAGACCCAGTACTTC.